A single sample is the source of the 7 T cell receptor beta chains below, sequenced in a study of T-cell reconstitution after alpha-beta-depleted transplantation in children. Unique molecular identifiers were used in preparing the TCRbeta library. TCRdb called the PCR reads again in MiXCR, with one record for every CDR3 protein. The top ten clones hold just under 30% of a sample with around 440,000 distinct CDR3 sequences, about 17% of them seen once. The input for sequencing was PBMCs, mostly from graft donor cells, taken 360 days after TCRalphabeta/CD19-depleted stem cell transplant. These receptors originate from a boy under two years old who had a stem cell transplant for Wiskott-Aldrich syndrome, so the T cells may come from the graft donor.

A few counts support this clonotype. The chain joins TRBV5-1 to TRBJ2-1, with TRBD1 identical over 9 bases. The CDR3 consists of 15 residues. The J segment lost 5 bases and the V segment lost 2 bases, leaving 5 bases of the junction unmatched. CDR1 is SGHRS and CDR2 is YFSETQ in the germline V gene. The CDR3 DNA reads as TGCGCCAGCAGCTTCGGGACAGGGTTTCACAATGAGCAGTTCTTC. The encoded protein is CASSFGTGFHNEQFF.

This sequence joins TRBV12-3 or TRBV12-4 and TRBJ2-1, with D maybe TRBD1 (6 bases). V gave up 3 bases and J gave up 4 bases, with 13 bases separating them. CDR3 length: 15 residues. DNA of the CDR3: TGTGCCAGCAGTTTTGGGGCAGGGGTGTACAATGAGCAGTTCTTC. It codes for CASSFGAGVYNEQFF.

V and J are TRBV24-1 and TRBJ2-7; D might be TRBD1 (6 bases). This CDR3 comprises 15 residues. V dropped 2 bases and J dropped 8 bases, with 18 bases sitting between them. CDR1 KGHDR and CDR2 SFDVKD come from the germline V gene. CDR3 residues: CATSDWTEVAAKQYF. DNA for the CDR3: TGTGCCACCAGTGATTGGACAGAGGTAGCTGCGAAGCAGTACTTC.

This clonotype has just a few counts. It is unclear where the CDR3 begins or ends on the DNA, so no DNA is shown, and the CDR3 is as TCRdb lists it. The chain combines TRBV12-3 or TRBV12-4 with TRBJ2-1; TRBD1 is the table's D call, not checked against the DNA. 15 amino acids form the CDR3, both terminal residues included. CDR3 region: CASSFLRQGEGGQFF.

This chain connects TRBV24-1 to TRBJ2-2; no reliable D call. This CDR3 is built from 14 residues. The germline V and J ends were trimmed by 8 bases and 2 bases, with 11 bases remaining between them. The germline gives CDR1 KGHDR, CDR2 SFDVKD. The CDR3 sequence is CATTTNFNTGELFF. CDR3 DNA: TGTGCCACCACCACCAACTTTAACACCGGGGAGCTGTTTTTT.

The chain carries TRBV28 and TRBJ2-7; unclear D gene. V shed 3 bases and J shed 0 bases, with 15 bases lying between them. Germline CDR1 is MDHEN and CDR2 is SYDVKM. The CDR3 has 16 residues. As DNA, the CDR3 is TGTGCCAGCAGTTTGACTGTAGGGCACCCCTCCTACGAGCAGTACTTC. Amino acid sequence: CASSLTVGHPSYEQYF.

This clonotype was recorded a few times. V usage is TRBV25-1 and J usage is TRBJ2-7; D call uncertain. CDR1 and CDR2 from the germline V gene are MGHDK and SYGVNS. CDR3 length equals 13 residues. V was pared by 5 bases and J by 0 bases, with 8 bases between. In nucleotides, the CDR3 is TGTGCCAGCAGTAAGCGTAGCTCCTACGAGCAGTACTTC. As protein: CASSKRSSYEQYF.